A selection of T cell receptor beta chains follows, all from one sample in a study of shared clonotypes between healthy human individuals. Method: immunoSEQ multiplex PCR; TCRdb's copy keeps in-frame clones and lacks some. The sample comprises about 2.1 million clones, 93% of which are singletons, and around 1.7% rests with the top ten. The sample comprised naive CD8+ T cells from PBMCs. The receptors stem from a man aged 18 to 30 in good health. Some clones in this sample may be carry-over from other donors' samples. CDR3s include the opening cysteine and the closing phenylalanine or tryptophan. A D gene is named only where the DNA matches it firmly. Not all rows give a size; the values are once, few, many and, for expanded clones, a class.

cdr3_nt: TGTGCCAGCAGCTTAGGAGAGACTAGCGAAAACAATGAGCAGTTCTTC
cdr3_aa: CASSLGETSENNEQFF
v_call: TRBV9
j_call: TRBJ2-1
clone_size: NA
d_call: TRBD2

cdr3_nt: TGTGCCAGCAGTTTGAGACCCCTCGGTAATGAAAAACTGTTTTTT
cdr3_aa: CASSLRPLGNEKLFF
v_call: TRBV27
j_call: TRBJ1-4
clone_size: NA
d_call: NA

cdr3_nt: TGTGCCAGCAGTTCGGGACATAGCCGACTCCTCGGGCAGTACTTC
cdr3_aa: CASSSGHSRLLGQYF
v_call: TRBV28
j_call: TRBJ2-7
clone_size: NA
d_call: NA

cdr3_nt: TGTGCCAGCCTGCGCCCAGCGGGAGACTACGACGAGCAGTACTTC
cdr3_aa: CASLRPAGDYDEQYF
v_call: TRBV21-1
j_call: TRBJ2-7
clone_size: NA
d_call: NA

cdr3_nt: TGTGCCAGCAGCTTAAGGCCAGGGCTATCCTACGAGCAGTACTTC
cdr3_aa: CASSLRPGLSYEQYF
v_call: TRBV7-2
j_call: TRBJ2-7
clone_size: NA
d_call: NA

cdr3_nt: TGTGCCAGCAGCCAACCTGTTGGGGGGAAGCGGCTGCAAGAGACCCAGTACTTC
cdr3_aa: CASSQPVGGKRLQETQYF
v_call: TRBV7-9
j_call: TRBJ2-5
clone_size: NA
d_call: NA

cdr3_nt: NA
cdr3_aa: CASSFRGRSTDTQYF
v_call: TRBV27
j_call: TRBJ2-3
clone_size: NA
d_call: NA

cdr3_nt: TGCAGCGTTGGGGGCTCCGGCTACACCTTC
cdr3_aa: CSVGGSGYTF
v_call: TRBV29-1
j_call: TRBJ1-2
clone_size: NA
d_call: NA

cdr3_nt: TGTGCCAGCAGCTTTGGCGGACTTAACTATGGCTACACCTTC
cdr3_aa: CASSFGGLNYGYTF
v_call: TRBV7-9
j_call: TRBJ1-2
clone_size: NA
d_call: NA

cdr3_nt: TGTGCCAGCAGTTACTCTACAGGGACACTATCCTACGAGCAGTACTTC
cdr3_aa: CASSYSTGTLSYEQYF
v_call: TRBV6-6
j_call: TRBJ2-7
clone_size: NA
d_call: NA

cdr3_nt: TGTGCCAGCAGCTTGGGGACAGGAATTTACTATGGCTACACCTTC
cdr3_aa: CASSLGTGIYYGYTF
v_call: TRBV7-8
j_call: TRBJ1-2
clone_size: few
d_call: TRBD1

cdr3_nt: TGTGCCAGCAGCGACTTTTCCGGGACAACCGAACTTGATTATGGCTACACCTTC
cdr3_aa: CASSDFSGTTELDYGYTF
v_call: TRBV9
j_call: TRBJ1-2
clone_size: NA
d_call: NA

cdr3_nt: TGTGCCAGCAGCCCGGGGAGTTATGAGCAGTTCTTC
cdr3_aa: CASSPGSYEQFF
v_call: TRBV6-1
j_call: TRBJ2-1
clone_size: once
d_call: NA

cdr3_nt: TGTGCCACCAGCAGACCGCCCCGGGACAGAGACAATGAGCAGTTCTTC
cdr3_aa: CATSRPPRDRDNEQFF
v_call: TRBV15
j_call: TRBJ2-1
clone_size: once
d_call: TRBD1

cdr3_nt: TGCGCCAGCAGCCAAGTTGCCTCTGGGGCCAACGTCCTGACTTTC
cdr3_aa: CASSQVASGANVLTF
v_call: TRBV4-1
j_call: TRBJ2-6
clone_size: NA
d_call: NA

cdr3_nt: TGTGCCAGCAGTTCCTTCCGGGTCCCGGTCACAGATACGCAGTATTTT
cdr3_aa: CASSSFRVPVTDTQYF
v_call: TRBV6-6
j_call: TRBJ2-3
clone_size: NA
d_call: NA

cdr3_nt: TGCGCCAGCAGCCAAGAACTTTCCGCGAGCTCCTATAATTCACCCCTCCACTTT
cdr3_aa: CASSQELSASSYNSPLHF
v_call: TRBV4-1
j_call: TRBJ1-6
clone_size: NA
d_call: NA

cdr3_nt: TGCGCCAGCAGTGACAGGGGGTACGAGCAGTACTTC
cdr3_aa: CASSDRGYEQYF
v_call: TRBV10-2
j_call: TRBJ2-7
clone_size: NA
d_call: TRBD1

cdr3_nt: TGTGCCAGCAGCCCTAGTACCGGGGTCCCGTCTGGAAACACCATATATTTT
cdr3_aa: CASSPSTGVPSGNTIYF
v_call: TRBV7-8
j_call: TRBJ1-3
clone_size: NA
d_call: NA

cdr3_nt: TGTGCCAGCAGCGTAGTGCGTGCCCTGAGTACAGATACGCAGTATTTT
cdr3_aa: CASSVVRALSTDTQYF
v_call: TRBV9
j_call: TRBJ2-3
clone_size: NA
d_call: NA

cdr3_nt: TGCGCCAGCAGTCGGGACAGGGGGGTTAGCACTGAAGCTTTCTTT
cdr3_aa: CASSRDRGVSTEAFF
v_call: TRBV4-1
j_call: TRBJ1-1
clone_size: NA
d_call: TRBD1

cdr3_nt: TGTGCCAGTAGTATCACGGGAGCAGGGAATGAGCAGTTCTTC
cdr3_aa: CASSITGAGNEQFF
v_call: TRBV19
j_call: TRBJ2-1
clone_size: NA
d_call: NA

cdr3_nt: TGCGCCAGCAGCCAGGGTGTAGCGGGAGGGCTCGCCCCCCATGAGCAGTTCTTC
cdr3_aa: CASSQGVAGGLAPHEQFF
v_call: TRBV4-1
j_call: TRBJ2-1
clone_size: NA
d_call: TRBD2

cdr3_nt: TGTGCCATCAGTGACCTCGTGAGTCGATGGAGGTGGCGGGAAGGGGTCAATGAGCAGTTCTTC
cdr3_aa: CAISDLVSRWRWREGVNEQFF
v_call: TRBV10-3
j_call: TRBJ2-1
clone_size: NA
d_call: NA

cdr3_nt: TGTGCCAGCAGCCAAATCGGACAGGGGACGGAAGCTTTCTTT
cdr3_aa: CASSQIGQGTEAFF
v_call: TRBV13
j_call: TRBJ1-1
clone_size: NA
d_call: TRBD1

cdr3_nt: TGTGCCAGCGGACTAGCGGCGAACACCGGGGAGCTGTTTTTT
cdr3_aa: CASGLAANTGELFF
v_call: TRBV28
j_call: TRBJ2-2
clone_size: NA
d_call: TRBD2

cdr3_nt: TGTGCCAGCAGTTCCGGGTCCCGGGACAGGGGCAAGTGGGCTTTCTTT
cdr3_aa: CASSSGSRDRGKWAFF
v_call: TRBV6-5
j_call: TRBJ1-1
clone_size: NA
d_call: TRBD1

cdr3_nt: TGTGCCAGCAGCTGGCTTTCTTCTGAGCAGTACTTC
cdr3_aa: CASSWLSSEQYF
v_call: TRBV11-2
j_call: TRBJ2-7
clone_size: NA
d_call: NA

cdr3_nt: TGTGCCAGCAGTTTATTTTACAGCCCGGGACTAGCGGACGAGCAGTTCTTC
cdr3_aa: CASSLFYSPGLADEQFF
v_call: TRBV27
j_call: TRBJ2-1
clone_size: NA
d_call: TRBD2

cdr3_nt: TGTGCCAGTACCCCGGAAGACCAAGAGACCCAGTACTTC
cdr3_aa: CASTPEDQETQYF
v_call: TRBV19
j_call: TRBJ2-5
clone_size: NA
d_call: NA